This TCR beta chain was identified in a study of T-cell reconstitution after alpha-beta-depleted transplantation in children. The TCRbeta library incorporated unique molecular identifiers. TCRdb re-called the PCR reads with MiXCR, one entry per CDR3 protein. This table holds about 360,000 distinct CDR3 sequences, about 14% found once. This clonotype was recorded a few times. CDR3 length equals 17 residues. Germline loops: CDR1 LGHNA, CDR2 YNFKEQ. V was pared by 4 bases and J by 5 bases, with 12 bases of the junction left unmatched. Sequenced here: PBMCs, sampled from the stem cell graft. This rearrangement joins TRBV4-2 to TRBJ2-1, with 9 bases fitting TRBD1. The sequence was collected from a human donor who donated a stem cell graft to a child with Fanconi anemia. In DNA form, the CDR3 reads TGTGCCAGCAGCCTTCTACTGGACAGGGGTCCCGACAATGAGCAGTTCTTC. It specifies CASSLLLDRGPDNEQFF.